This T cell receptor beta chain was captured in a study of neurological immune-mediated disorders. Study conclusions and caveats: Whereas HTLV-1-associated myelopathy showed the most TCR clonal expansion, multiple sclerosis showed the least, with levels below those of healthy controls.

5'RACE employing 10-nucleotide random UMIs yielded the cDNA. TCRdb re-derived calls from the 5' RACE reads in MiXCR, one entry per CDR3 protein. Among more than 30,000 distinct CDR3 sequences listed, just over 4% were seen once. The length of the CDR3 is 13 residues. Germline CDR1 is DFQATT and CDR2 is SNEGSKA (reference sequence). Trimming shortened V by 3 bases and J by 5 bases, and 11 bases separated the two germline ends. This clonotype was found many times. What it binds is unknown. The sorted-subset TCR libraries were prepared using some 960,000 CD4+ or CD8+ T cells as the starting material. This clonotype was obtained from a woman aged 40 to 49 in good health. The chain carries TRBV20-1 and TRBJ2-1; D unresolved. Material for sequencing was CD4+ T cells from blood. For the CDR3, the DNA is TGCAGTGCTAGTTTAGTCCGCGACAATGAGCAGTTCTTC. It is translated as CSASLVRDNEQFF.